Below, 7 T cell receptor beta chains from the same sample are listed, as sequenced in a study of shared clonotypes between healthy human individuals. CD45RO-negative CD8 cells positively selected for CCR7 made up the naive population, which excluded terminally differentiated effector memory CD45RA+ cells. Profiling relied on immunoSEQ multiplex PCR, and the TCRdb table lists in-frame clones only, not all of them. The table shows 750,000 to 1,000,000 clones, with 80% to 95% occurring only once. The sequenced material came from naive CD8+ T cells sorted from blood. The receptors derive from a man aged 30 to 39 in good health.

This sequence joins TRBV2 and TRBJ2-1, with 8 bases fitting TRBD1. The J segment lost 0 bases and the V segment lost 5 bases, leaving 3 bases of the junction unmatched. CDR1 SNHLY and CDR2 FYNNEI come from the germline V gene. The CDR3 contains 15 residues. CDR3 sequence: CASSTTGGSYNEQFF. CDR3 nucleotides: TGTGCCAGCAGTACTACAGGGGGCTCCTACAATGAGCAGTTCTTC.

The chain links TRBV5-6 to TRBJ1-1; D not certain. The germline V gene has CDR1 SGHDT and CDR2 YYEEEE. The germline V and J ends were trimmed by 0 bases and 6 bases, with 9 bases remaining between them. The CDR3 contains 13 residues. CDR3 coding DNA: TGTGCCAGCAGCTTGGGGGGTCCTTCTGAAGCTTTCTTT. Translation: CASSLGGPSEAFF.

This chain connects TRBV28 to TRBJ2-7, with 7 bases aligning to TRBD2. V trimming: 5 bases; J trimming: 0 bases; junction bases outside the gene matches: 7. Germline V lookup: CDR1 MDHEN, CDR2 SYDVKM. The length of the CDR3 is 15 residues. CDR3 coding DNA: TGTGCCAGCAGTAGGAGGCGGGAGCACTCCTACGAGCAGTACTTC. It specifies CASSRRREHSYEQYF.

This chain connects TRBV7-9 to TRBJ2-2; 8 positions match TRBD1. Germline-derived CDR1 and CDR2 are SEHNR and FQNEAQ (reference sequence). V lost 5 bases, J lost 0 bases, and 8 bases stayed unmatched. This CDR3 comprises 17 residues. The CDR3 bases are TGTGCCAGCAGCACCTTTCAGGGGGCAACGAACACCGGGGAGCTGTTTTTT. Its protein is CASSTFQGATNTGELFF.

The V call is TRBV21-1, the J call TRBJ1-5. TRBV21-1 is deemed a pseudogene. CDR3 length: 14 amino acids. CDR3 protein: CASTPRRINQPQHF. The CDR3 nucleotides are TGTGCCAGCACGCCGCGACGGATAAATCAGCCCCAGCATTTT.

V is TRBV4-1 and J is TRBJ2-5; TRBD1 aligns across 7 bases. Germline CDR1 MGHRA, CDR2 YSYEKL. The CDR3 covers 14 residues. Trimming took 4 bases from V and 1 from J; bases not matched to a gene: 3. The DNA of the CDR3 is TGCGCCAGCAGCCTACACAGGGGCCAAGAGACCCAGTACTTC. It yields the protein CASSLHRGQETQYF.

The chain is built from TRBV27 and TRBJ2-3, with D perhaps TRBD1 (6 bases). Per germline, CDR1 MNHEY and CDR2 SMNVEV (reference sequence). Trimming cost V 6 bases and J 0 bases, with 13 bases left between them. The CDR3 consists of 15 residues. The DNA for the CDR3 is TGTGCCAGCAGAAGGGGGTATACTAGCACAGATACGCAGTATTTT. It codes for CASRRGYTSTDTQYF.